The entry below gives a single T cell receptor (beta chain) sequence along with its context. As yet, its antigen is unknown. This record belongs to a study of CXCR3-negative and CXCR3-positive naive CD8 T cells. The authors gated naive CD8+ T cells as CD45RO-CCR7+CD27+CD95-. The length of the CDR3 is 18 residues. All TRB cDNA libraries came from 5' RACE performed with UMI labels. With the 5' RACE reads reprocessed, TCRdb shows one record per CDR3 protein and no DNA. The listing records about 120,000 distinct CDR3 sequences. General study results and limits: Higher TRB CDR3 hydrophobicity marked CXCR3-positive naive cells relative to CXCR3-negative naive cells.

The source material was naive CXCR3- CD8+ T cells from blood. Subset indicated: CD45RO-CCR7+CD27+CD95- naive CD8+ T cells lacking CXCR3 (TNR3-). V usage is TRBV12-3 or TRBV12-4 and J usage is TRBJ2-2; the TCRdb call, TRBD1, lacks DNA for checking. This TCR was sampled from a human donor in good health. Some clones in this sample may be carry-over from other donors' samples. CDR3 region: CASSFPLLETAGTGELFF.